Below are 27 T cell receptor beta chains sequenced from a single sample in a study of CD8 T cells in Susac syndrome. When the RNA was reverse transcribed, random hexamers were used with an input of about 0.5 to 1 ug. Via MiXCR, TCRdb re-called the immunoSEQ multiplex PCR reads, giving one row per CDR3 protein. The sample has 250,000 to 350,000 distinct CDR3 sequences, just over 90% seen once. The sequenced sample was CD4+ T cells from PBMCs. The receptors here all came from a human donor with multiple sclerosis.

V usage is TRBV20-1 and J usage is TRBJ1-4; 9 positions match TRBD1. This CDR3 has 15 amino acids. CDR1 is DFQATT, CDR2 SNEGSKA, per germline (reference sequence). The V segment lost 0 bases and the J segment 10 bases; nucleotides outside the gene matches: 9. In DNA, the CDR3 is TGCAGTGCTAGAGATGCGGGACAGGGAATGGGAAAACTGTTTTTT. It translates to CSARDAGQGMGKLFF.

The chain has TRBV6-5 and TRBJ2-2; D is perhaps TRBD1 or TRBD2 (6 bases each). Germline V gene sequence: CDR1 MNHEY, CDR2 SVGAGI. CDR3 length equals 15 residues. The V end lost 7 bases, the J end lost 5 bases, and 17 bases lay between the germline ends. This CDR3 is CASKGGGGRTGELFF. In nucleotides, the CDR3 is TGTGCCAGCAAGGGGGGTGGCGGGCGAACCGGGGAGCTGTTTTTT.

This chain links TRBV30 with TRBJ1-1, with D possibly matching TRBD1 (5 bases). The CDR3 has 13 residues. Trimming took 0 bases from V and 6 from J, leaving 11 bases between them. CDR1 GTSNPN and CDR2 SVGIG come from the germline V gene (reference sequence). CDR3 nucleotides: TGTGCCTGGAGTGTACAGACAGATGCTGAAGCTTTCTTT. It codes for CAWSVQTDAEAFF.

The V gene is TRBV20-1, the J gene TRBJ2-3; 8 positions match TRBD2. The trim removed 5 bases at V and 3 bases at J, leaving 10 bases unmatched. Germline CDR1 and CDR2: DFQATT and SNEGSKA (reference sequence). The CDR3 sequence is 15 residues long. The CDR3 is CSAPTSGRATDTQYF. CDR3 in DNA: TGCAGTGCTCCAACTAGCGGCCGGGCAACAGATACGCAGTATTTT.

The chain uses TRBV11-2 and TRBJ2-3; a weak D match, TRBD2 (5 bases). The CDR3 length is 14 residues. Between the trimmed V and J ends, which lost 3 bases and 2 bases, there was a span of 9 bases. CDR1 SGHAT and CDR2 FQNNGV come from the germline V gene. The CDR3 sequence: CASSLERTTDTQYF. The CDR3 DNA reads TGTGCCAGCAGCTTGGAGCGGACCACAGATACGCAGTATTTT. The whole variable domain, remainder taken from reference TRBV11-2 and TRBJ2-3, is EAGVAQSPRYKIIEKRQSVAFWCNPISGHATLYWYQQILGQGPKLLIQFQNNGVVDDSQLPKDRFSAERLKGVDSTLKIQPAKLEDSAVYLCASSLERTTDTQYFGPGTRLTVL.

The CDR3: CASSLVQAPYEQYF. In DNA form, the CDR3 reads TGTGCCAGCAGCTTGGTTCAGGCACCCTACGAGCAGTACTTC. The rearrangement joins TRBV5-4 to TRBJ2-7; D unresolved. CDR3 length: 14 amino acids. The germline gives CDR1 SGHNT, CDR2 YYREEE (reference sequence). Trimming cost V 0 bases and J 2 bases, with 9 bases left between them.

J is TRBJ1-6 and V is TRBV12-3 or TRBV12-4, with D perhaps matching TRBD1 (6 bases). This CDR3 contains 14 residues. V was cut by 3 bases and J by 10 bases, with 13 bases left in between. The CDR3 DNA reads as TGTGCCAGCAGTTTGCGGGGGGCAGACTCACCCCTCCACTTT. Translating it yields CASSLRGADSPLHF.

The genes are TRBV11-2 and TRBJ2-7; 9 bases fit TRBD2. Germline CDR1 reads SGHAT; CDR2 reads FQNNGV. The V segment lost 3 bases and the J segment 3 bases; nucleotides outside the gene matches: 3. The CDR3 covers 14 residues. The CDR3 region is CASSLGLAIYEQYF. The CDR3, as DNA: TGTGCCAGCAGCTTGGGACTAGCTATCTACGAGCAGTACTTC. Complete variable domain (other parts from reference TRBV11-2 and TRBJ2-7): EAGVAQSPRYKIIEKRQSVAFWCNPISGHATLYWYQQILGQGPKLLIQFQNNGVVDDSQLPKDRFSAERLKGVDSTLKIQPAKLEDSAVYLCASSLGLAIYEQYFGPGTRLTVT.

The CDR3 region has the DNA TGTGCCAGCCGGGTAGATCAGCCCCAGCATTTT. Encoded protein: CASRVDQPQHF. The V and J genes are TRBV27 and TRBJ1-5; D unclear. Trimming removed 8 bases from V and 5 bases from J, with 7 bases in between. Per the germline V gene, CDR1 is MNHEY and CDR2 is SMNVEV (reference sequence). The CDR3 runs 11 residues.

V usage is TRBV4-2 and J usage is TRBJ2-3; TRBD2 is a possible D gene (5 bases). Germline values: CDR1 LGHNA, CDR2 YNFKEQ. V lost 5 bases to trimming and J lost 3 bases, with 21 bases between them. The CDR3 loop spans 17 amino acids. Written as DNA, the CDR3 is TGTGCCAGCAGCTCCAGCGGATCCCGAGATACTACAGATACGCAGTATTTT. This gives the protein CASSSSGSRDTTDTQYF.

Here the CDR3 reads CASSHGYRGWSTEAFF. In DNA, the CDR3 is TGTGCCAGCAGCCACGGCTACAGGGGTTGGAGCACTGAAGCTTTCTTT. The V and J genes are TRBV14 and TRBJ1-1, with 7 bases lining up with TRBD1. The CDR3 is 16 amino acids. Germline V lookup: CDR1 SGHDN, CDR2 FVKESK. With V trimmed by 3 bases and J by 4 bases, 11 bases remained unmatched. The whole variable domain, remainder taken from reference TRBV14 and TRBJ1-1, is EAGVTQFPSHSVIEKGQTVTLRCDPISGHDNLYWYRRVMGKEIKFLLHFVKESKQDESGMPNNRFLAERTGGTYSTLKVQPAELEDSGVYFCASSHGYRGWSTEAFFGQGTRLTVV.

The chain employs TRBV28 and TRBJ1-5; D remains ambiguous. CDR1 and CDR2 (germline): MDHEN, SYDVKM. This CDR3 spans 14 amino acids. Trimming took 4 bases from V and 5 from J, leaving 12 bases between them. The CDR3 spells CASSSPGEHQPQHF. CDR3 bases: TGTGCCAGCAGTTCCCCTGGCGAGCATCAGCCCCAGCATTTT.

The chain employs TRBV12-3 or TRBV12-4 and TRBJ1-3, with D unresolved. V lost 5 bases and J 14 bases, leaving 13 bases between the germline ends. The CDR3 is made up of 11 amino acids. CDR3 region: CASSPSKRLYF. CDR3 sequence (DNA): TGTGCCAGCAGTCCCAGCAAGAGGCTATATTTT.

The V and J genes are TRBV6-1 and TRBJ2-7; 9 bases line up with TRBD2. J was trimmed by 0 bases and V by 7 bases; bases with no gene match: 7. Germline CDR1 MNHNS, CDR2 SASEGT. This CDR3 contains 15 residues. The CDR3 bases are TGTGCCAGCACCAGACTAGCGGACCTCTCCTACGAGCAGTACTTC. Encoded protein: CASTRLADLSYEQYF.

The chain carries TRBV4-2 and TRBJ1-1; no clear D gene. CDR1 is LGHNA and CDR2 is YNFKEQ in the germline V gene. Between the trimmed V and J ends, which lost 2 bases and 1 base, there was a span of 2 bases. The CDR3 extends over 12 amino acids. The CDR3 sequence: CASSQQNTEAFF. The DNA for the CDR3 is TGTGCCAGCAGCCAACAGAACACTGAAGCTTTCTTT.

A word on this clonotype: A read error may account for a junction end that differs from germline. V usage is TRBV4-1 and J usage is TRBJ2-1; a weak D match, TRBD2 (5 bases). This CDR3 is 13 amino acids long. The germline V gene has CDR1 MGHRA and CDR2 YSYEKL. The CDR3 loop reads CASSQEGRAPVVF. Written as DNA, the CDR3 is TGCGCCAGCAGCCAAGAAGGGCGGGCCCCGGTGGTCTTC.

The chain is built from TRBV12-3 or TRBV12-4 and TRBJ2-2; 8 nucleotides match TRBD2. The CDR3 covers 14 residues. Germline trimming cut 5 bases from V and 7 bases from J; bases unmatched to any gene: 6. CDR3 DNA sequence: TGTGCCAGCAGTAAAAAAGCGGGGGTCGGGGAGCTGTTTTTT. It translates to CASSKKAGVGELFF.

The sample holds one count of this clonotype. The chain employs TRBV6-5 and TRBJ2-1; 8 nucleotides line up with TRBD2. This CDR3 comprises 15 residues. In germline, CDR1 is MNHEY, CDR2 SVGAGI. Trimming took 5 bases from V and 3 from J; bases not matched to a gene: 6. CDR3 sequence (DNA): TGTGCCAGCAGTCGGAGCGGGGGCAGCTACAATGAGCAGTTCTTC. The encoded protein is CASSRSGGSYNEQFF.

The chain joins TRBV4-2 to TRBJ2-1; 9 bases are a match to TRBD2. The CDR3 sequence is 15 residues long. The ends lost 4 bases at V and 8 bases at J; junction bases unmatched: 9. Germline V gives CDR1 LGHNA, CDR2 YNFKEQ. Written as DNA, the CDR3 is TGTGCCAGCAGCCCCGCGGCCAGGACTAGCGATGAGCAGTTCTTC. Translation: CASSPAARTSDEQFF.

This clonotype was detected only once. This sequence joins TRBV2 and TRBJ2-5; D call uncertain. The germline CDR1 and CDR2 sequences are SNHLY and FYNNEI. Trimming removed 4 bases from V and 13 bases from J, with 13 bases in between. CDR3 length: 11 residues. In DNA form, the CDR3 reads TGTGCCAGCAGTGGGACGTCCCGGCGGTACTTC. It translates to CASSGTSRRYF.

This sequence joins TRBV5-1 and TRBJ2-7, with TRBD1 identical over 8 bases. Trimming cost V 5 bases and J 1 base; bases outside gene matches: 8. CDR1 and CDR2 from the germline V gene are SGHRS and YFSETQ. CDR3 length equals 15 residues. The CDR3 DNA sequence: TGCGCCAGCAGAAACCAGGGGGCGCTATCCTACGAGCAGTACTTC. It yields the protein CASRNQGALSYEQYF. The full variable domain, its missing parts supplied by reference TRBV5-1 and TRBJ2-7, is KAGVTQTPRYLIKTRGQQVTLSCSPISGHRSVSWYQQTPGQGLQFLFEYFSETQRNKGNFPGRFSGRQFSNSRSEMNVSTLELGDSALYLCASRNQGALSYEQYFGPGTRLTVT.

This clonotype was detected once. The chain has TRBV10-3 and TRBJ2-7; tentatively, D is TRBD1 (5 bases). Between the trimmed V and J ends, which lost 3 bases and 3 bases, there was a span of 18 bases. The CDR3 runs to 16 residues. Germline-derived CDR1 and CDR2 are ENHRY and SYGVKD. CDR3 DNA sequence: TGTGCCATCAGTGACCCTCAGGGAACTACCGGCTACGAGCAGTACTTC. Amino acids: CAISDPQGTTGYEQYF.

The chain has TRBV5-4 and TRBJ2-6, with D maybe TRBD1 (5 bases). Germline V gene sequence: CDR1 SGHNT, CDR2 YYREEE (reference sequence). The CDR3 length is 17 residues. The V gene lost 0 bases and the J gene lost 0 bases, with 10 bases spanning the gap. The CDR3 reads CASSLDRSSSGANVLTF. The CDR3 DNA follows: TGTGCCAGCAGCTTGGACAGGTCCAGCTCTGGGGCCAACGTCCTGACTTTC.

The chain has TRBV7-3 and TRBJ2-2, with 8 bases matching TRBD2. Germline CDR1 and CDR2: SGHTA and FQGTGA. V shed 3 bases, J shed 4 bases, and the junction held 7 bases outside the gene matches. The CDR3 runs 16 residues. The chain's CDR3 is CASSFSSGRGTGELFF. The DNA for the CDR3 is TGTGCCAGCAGCTTTAGTTCCGGGAGGGGCACCGGGGAGCTGTTTTTT.

The V gene is TRBV28, the J gene TRBJ2-7; 9 bases fit TRBD2. CDR3 length equals 12 residues. Trimming took 8 bases from V and 2 from J; bases not matched to a gene: 1. Germline values: CDR1 MDHEN, CDR2 SYDVKM. The CDR3 loop reads CASGGGAYEQYF. The CDR3 region has the DNA TGTGCCAGCGGCGGGGGGGCCTACGAGCAGTACTTC. Full variable domain (rest looked up from reference TRBV28 and TRBJ2-7): DVKVTQSSRYLVKRTGEKVFLECVQDMDHENMFWYRQDPGLGLRLIYFSYDVKMKEKGDIPEGYSVSREKKERFSLILESASTNQTSMYLCASGGGAYEQYFGPGTRLTVT.

The rearrangement joins TRBV3-1 to TRBJ1-5; D is unresolved. The CDR3 is made up of 13 amino acids. Germline assignment: CDR1 LGHDT and CDR2 YNNKEL (reference sequence). The V end lost 4 bases, the J end lost 6 bases, and 10 bases lay between the germline ends. The CDR3 DNA follows: TGTGCCAGCAGCCGGACGGATGGTCAGCCCCAGCATTTT. Residues: CASSRTDGQPQHF.

This chain joins TRBV12-3 or TRBV12-4 and TRBJ1-4; no definite D call. Trimming removed 3 bases at V and 8 bases at J, with 13 bases between. The CDR3 has 14 amino acids. CDR3 loop: CASSLGATREKLFF. In nucleotides, the CDR3 is TGTGCCAGCAGTTTGGGCGCAACGCGGGAAAAACTGTTTTTT.